The 20 T cell receptor beta chains in this list originate from one sample, sequenced in a study of OX40 agonist ivuxolimab in advanced cancers. Here immunoSEQ multiplex PCR was the method, and the copy in TCRdb shows in-frame clones only, minus some. The sample lists about 51,000 clones; around 73% were seen once. The material sequenced was CD4+ or CD8+ T cells sorted from blood, taken in a trial of the OX40 agonist ivuxolimab. The origin of the receptors is an adult with an advanced solid tumor such as melanoma, head and neck, liver or kidney cancer.

The rearrangement links TRBV7-4 to TRBJ1-3; 7 nucleotides line up with TRBD1. Per the germline V gene, CDR1 is SGHVT and CDR2 is SQSDAQ. The CDR3 runs to 15 residues. The V segment lost 6 bases and the J segment 0 bases; nucleotides outside the gene matches: 5. The CDR3 loop is CASSQQGISGNTIYF. The CDR3 nucleotides are TGTGCCAGCAGTCAACAGGGGATCTCTGGAAACACCATATATTTT.

The gene calls are TRBV11-2 and TRBJ2-5; 7 bases are a match to TRBD2. The DNA end is a closer match to TRBJ2-7, so the J assignment may be wrong. CDR3 length: 14 amino acids. CDR1 is SGHAT, CDR2 FQNNGV, per germline. The CDR3 DNA sequence: TGTGCCAGCAGCAGCATAGCGGGCTCCTACGAGCAGTACTTC. It translates to CASSSIAGSYEQYF.

The gene calls are TRBV4-1 and TRBJ2-3; weak D call: TRBD2 (6 bases). Germline CDR1 reads MGHRA; CDR2 reads YSYEKL. The CDR3 is 19 residues long. The ends were cut back, 0 bases at V and 1 base at J, with 20 bases in the middle. CDR3 sequence reads: CASSQDRGGRDIGTDTQYF. CDR3 bases: TGCGCCAGCAGCCAAGATAGAGGAGGGCGGGATATCGGCACAGATACGCAGTATTTT.

This chain joins TRBV10-3 and TRBJ1-5; D is unresolved. Germline CDR1 ENHRY, CDR2 SYGVKD. CDR3 length equals 14 residues. V was clipped by 10 bases and J by 0 bases, with 13 bases between them. In DNA, the CDR3 is TGTGCCACCCATCTGGACGGTAGCAATCAGCCCCAGCATTTT. Protein: CATHLDGSNQPQHF.

The CDR3 spells CASSLEVGRRTGELFF. CDR3 DNA sequence: TGCGCCAGCAGCTTGGAAGTAGGCAGACGCACCGGGGAGCTGTTTTTT. The V call is TRBV5-1, the J call TRBJ2-2; D is uncertain. The CDR3 is 16 residues long. Trimming left V 0 bases short and J 4 bases short, with 13 bases between. The V gene's germline CDR1 is SGHRS and CDR2 YFSETQ.

This clone was counted a single time. The V gene is TRBV12-5, the J gene TRBJ1-1; D not certain. Germline CDR1 reads LGHNT; CDR2 reads FRNRAP. V dropped 5 bases and J dropped 4 bases, with 23 bases sitting between them. The CDR3 extends over 17 amino acids. As DNA, the CDR3 is TGTGCTAGTGGTCCCCCCCGAGGCGAGAGGGAGGCCACTGAAGCTTTCTTT. Translation gives CASGPPRGEREATEAFF.

The J gene is TRBJ2-3, the V gene TRBV28; D uncertain. The CDR3 runs to 12 residues. Germline V lookup: CDR1 MDHEN, CDR2 SYDVKM. Deletions cut 4 bases from V and 2 bases from J, with 4 bases between. The CDR3 DNA reads as TGTGCCAGCAGTTCGGTCACAGATACGCAGTATTTT. Encoded protein: CASSSVTDTQYF.

This rearrangement joins TRBV28 to TRBJ2-5, with D possibly being TRBD1 or TRBD2 (6 bases each). The germline CDR1 and CDR2 sequences are MDHEN and SYDVKM. The germline V and J ends were trimmed by 4 bases and 4 bases, with 10 bases remaining between them. This CDR3 contains 13 residues. In nucleotides, the CDR3 is TGTGCCAGCAGTTGGGGGCGGGGAGAGACCCAGTACTTC. Translated: CASSWGRGETQYF. Drawing the rest from reference TRBV28 and TRBJ2-5, the complete variable domain is DVKVTQSSRYLVKRTGEKVFLECVQDMDHENMFWYRQDPGLGLRLIYFSYDVKMKEKGDIPEGYSVSREKKERFSLILESASTNQTSMYLCASSWGRGETQYFGPGTRLLVL.

The rearrangement links TRBV4-1 to TRBJ2-7; 8 positions match TRBD2. V shed 1 base, J shed 5 bases, and the junction held 10 bases outside the gene matches. The germline V gene encodes CDR1 MGHRA and CDR2 YSYEKL. The CDR3 sequence is 16 residues long. In DNA, the CDR3 is TGCGCCAGCAGCCAAGGCCGAGGCGGGAGGATGAACGAGCAGTACTTC. This translates into CASSQGRGGRMNEQYF.

In this sample, this clone turned up a few times. The genes are TRBV29-1 and TRBJ1-1; 7 bases map to TRBD1. Germline loops: CDR1 SQVTM, CDR2 ANQGSEA. Unmatched junction bases numbered 10, after V lost 5 bases and J lost 1 base. This CDR3 spans 15 amino acids. This chain's CDR3 is CSVTDRVAENTEAFF. The DNA for the CDR3 is TGCAGCGTTACAGACAGGGTCGCCGAGAACACTGAAGCTTTCTTT.

V is TRBV7-9 and J is TRBJ1-3, with TRBD1 identical over 7 bases. Trimming removed 5 bases from V and 0 bases from J; junction bases left unmatched: 4. The germline CDR1 and CDR2 sequences are SEHNR and FQNEAQ (reference sequence). This CDR3 comprises 15 residues. This CDR3 is CASSPGQDSGNTIYF. CDR3 nucleotides: TGTGCCAGCAGCCCTGGACAGGACTCTGGAAACACCATATATTTT. Variable domain in full (rest from reference TRBV7-9 and TRBJ1-3): DTGVSQNPRHKITKRGQNVTFRCDPISEHNRLYWYRQTLGQGPEFLTYFQNEAQLEKSRLLSDRFSAERPKGSFSTLEIQRTEQGDSAMYLCASSPGQDSGNTIYFGEGSWLTVV.

The chain carries TRBV11-3 and TRBJ1-5, with 10 bases matching TRBD1. The germline V gene has CDR1 SGHNT and CDR2 YENEEA. The CDR3 extends over 15 amino acids. The V and J ends lost 4 bases and 1 base, in that order; junction bases with no gene match: 1. CDR3 nucleotide sequence: TGTGCCAGCAGCTCGGGACAGGGGAGCAATCAGCCCCAGCATTTT. Its translation is CASSSGQGSNQPQHF.

This clone showed up just once. This chain uses TRBV7-2 with TRBJ2-1, with 8 bases lining up with TRBD2. V was pared by 6 bases and J by 0 bases, with 7 bases of the junction left unmatched. This CDR3 has 16 residues. In germline, CDR1 is SGHTA, CDR2 FQGNSA. The CDR3 loop reads CASRDSLAGSYNEQFF. The CDR3 nucleotides are TGTGCCAGCAGGGATTCCCTAGCGGGCTCCTACAATGAGCAGTTCTTC.

V and J are TRBV7-9 and TRBJ2-5, with D unresolved. Germline CDR1 reads SEHNR; CDR2 reads FQNEAQ (reference sequence). V lost 3 bases to trimming and J lost 7 bases, with 15 bases between them. The CDR3 is 14 residues long. In DNA, the CDR3 is TGTGCCAGCAGCTTTCAAACGAGTGGTACGACCCAGTACTTC. Protein product: CASSFQTSGTTQYF. The full variable domain, with the rest looked up from reference TRBV7-9 and TRBJ2-5, is DTGVSQNPRHKITKRGQNVTFRCDPISEHNRLYWYRQTLGQGPEFLTYFQNEAQLEKSRLLSDRFSAERPKGSFSTLEIQRTEQGDSAMYLCASSFQTSGTTQYFGPGTRLLVL.

The rearrangement links TRBV18 to TRBJ2-7; 7 bases are shared with TRBD1. CDR1 is KGHSH, CDR2 LQKENI, per germline. CDR3 length: 13 amino acids. J lost 5 bases, V lost 6 bases, and 7 bases had no gene match. CDR3: CASSSGQTDEQYF. CDR3 nucleotide sequence: TGTGCCAGCTCGTCGGGACAGACCGACGAGCAGTACTTC.

J is TRBJ2-1 and V is TRBV9, with TRBD1 identical over 9 bases. This CDR3 spans 17 amino acids. The V and J ends lost 3 bases and 6 bases, in that order; junction bases with no gene match: 13. Per germline, CDR1 SGDLS and CDR2 YYNGEE. The chain's CDR3 is CASSALRPTGGGNEQFF. CDR3 nucleotide sequence: TGTGCCAGCAGCGCCCTACGACCGACAGGGGGAGGCAATGAGCAGTTCTTC. Combining the CDR3 with reference TRBV9 and TRBJ2-1 gives the whole variable domain DSGVTQTPKHLITATGQRVTLRCSPRSGDLSVYWYQQSLDQGLQFLIQYYNGEERAKGNILERFSAQQFPDLHSELNLSSLELGDSALYFCASSALRPTGGGNEQFFGPGTRLTVL.

The J gene is TRBJ2-7, the V gene TRBV5-1; the D is unclear. CDR3 length equals 14 residues. The V end lost 4 bases, the J end lost 3 bases, and 14 bases lay between the germline ends. Germline values: CDR1 SGHRS, CDR2 YFSETQ. The CDR3 DNA reads as TGCGCCAGCAGCCCGTCGGCCGACCTCTACGAGCAGTACTTC. It codes for CASSPSADLYEQYF. Variable domain in full (rest from reference TRBV5-1 and TRBJ2-7): KAGVTQTPRYLIKTRGQQVTLSCSPISGHRSVSWYQQTPGQGLQFLFEYFSETQRNKGNFPGRFSGRQFSNSRSEMNVSTLELGDSALYLCASSPSADLYEQYFGPGTRLTVT.

The chain links TRBV9 to TRBJ2-1; 10 positions match TRBD2. V trimming: 0 bases; J trimming: 8 bases; junction bases outside the gene matches: 11. CDR3 length: 17 amino acids. Per germline, CDR1 SGDLS and CDR2 YYNGEE. The CDR3 DNA reads TGTGCCAGCAGCGTAGACCCTCCTAGCGGGAGTATCGATGAGCAGTTCTTC. This translates into CASSVDPPSGSIDEQFF.

V is TRBV11-2 and J is TRBJ2-7; 8 bases are a match to TRBD1. Trimming cost V 4 bases and J 2 bases; bases outside gene matches: 13. Germline V gene sequence: CDR1 SGHAT, CDR2 FQNNGV. This CDR3 has 17 amino acids. CDR3 DNA sequence: TGTGCCAGCAGCTCGTTTAGGAGGGGGACAGGACCCTACGAGCAGTACTTC. This gives the protein CASSSFRRGTGPYEQYF. Combining the CDR3 with reference TRBV11-2 and TRBJ2-7 gives the whole variable domain EAGVAQSPRYKIIEKRQSVAFWCNPISGHATLYWYQQILGQGPKLLIQFQNNGVVDDSQLPKDRFSAERLKGVDSTLKIQPAKLEDSAVYLCASSSFRRGTGPYEQYFGPGTRLTVT.

For this clone: Here the CDR3 omits its conserved ending phenylalanine or tryptophan, so a read error is the likely source. Because the CDR3's place on the DNA is in doubt, the DNA is left out and the CDR3 is given as listed by TCRdb. The rearrangement joins TRBV6-1 to TRBJ1-1. The CDR3 spans 10 amino acids, including both terminal residues. Germline V gene data show CDR1 as MNHNS and CDR2 as SASEGT. The CDR3 spells CASSGGSFRL.